A single sample is the source of the 27 T cell receptor beta chains below, sequenced in a study of blood T cell repertoires in COVID-19. Data came from immunoSEQ multiplex PCR; TCRdb stores just in-frame clones and leaves some out. The table has about 17,000 clones, 85% to 90% seen once. Sequencing was carried out using peripheral blood. The receptors stem from a human donor in a cohort sampled during active COVID-19.

The rearrangement links TRBV7-9 to TRBJ2-7; tentative D call: TRBD2 (5 bases). The CDR3 loop spans 19 amino acids. The germline V and J ends were trimmed by 4 bases and 2 bases, with 27 bases remaining between them. CDR1 SEHNR and CDR2 FQNEAQ come from the germline V gene (reference sequence). CDR3 DNA sequence: TGTGCCAGCAGCTCCCCGGACCGGGGTCTAAGAGAAACACCCTACGAGCAGTACTTC. As protein: CASSSPDRGLRETPYEQYF.

V is TRBV5-1 and J is TRBJ2-7, with 7 nucleotides matching TRBD1. V was pared by 0 bases and J by 5 bases, with 8 bases of the junction left unmatched. The germline gives CDR1 SGHRS, CDR2 YFSETQ. The CDR3 contains 15 residues. The CDR3 sequence: CASSLGSTGLDEQYF. The CDR3 DNA is TGCGCCAGCAGCTTGGGTTCGACAGGGCTCGACGAGCAGTACTTC.

Here the CDR3 DNA reads TGCGCCAGCAGCCCGGACTCTTATATGAATGAGCAGTACTTC. It is translated as CASSPDSYMNEQYF. This chain links TRBV5-1 with TRBJ2-7; tentatively, D is TRBD2 (5 bases). The V gene lost 4 bases and the J gene lost 7 bases, with 18 bases spanning the gap. Per germline, CDR1 SGHRS and CDR2 YFSETQ. The CDR3 spans 14 residues.

This clone has a single count. V is TRBV5-1 and J is TRBJ2-3, with TRBD2 matching over 12 bases. The CDR3 has 16 residues. The germline V gene encodes CDR1 SGHRS and CDR2 YFSETQ. The V gene end was trimmed by 4 bases and the J gene end by 6 bases; junction bases not matched to a gene: 9. CDR3 DNA: TGCGCCAGCAGCCCACCCCTAGCGGGAGGGCCGGATACGCAGTATTTT. It specifies CASSPPLAGGPDTQYF.

This sequence joins TRBV24-1 and TRBJ2-3, with D unresolved. V lost 0 bases, J lost 6 bases, and 6 bases lay in between. Germline-derived CDR1 and CDR2 are KGHDR and SFDVKD. This CDR3 region has 13 residues. CDR3 nucleotide sequence: TGTGCCACCAGTGATTTGTGGCAGGATACGCAGTATTTT. Its translation: CATSDLWQDTQYF.

This clone has just one count. The rearrangement uses TRBV7-9 and TRBJ2-1; D perhaps matches TRBD1 (7 bases). Germline CDR1 SEHNR, CDR2 FQNEAQ (reference sequence). The CDR3 is 14 residues long. Trimming removed 5 bases from V and 6 bases from J, with 14 bases in between. The CDR3, as DNA: TGTGCCAGCAGCAGGCGGGACAGTGGCAATGAGCAGTTCTTC. Amino acids: CASSRRDSGNEQFF.

The gene calls are TRBV29-1 and TRBJ2-7, with D perhaps matching TRBD1 (6 bases). With 4 bases removed from V and 6 bases from J, the gap between germline ends came to 25 bases. The CDR3 contains 16 residues. CDR1 and CDR2 from the germline V gene are SQVTM and ANQGSEA. The CDR3 loop reads CSVAGVGGFLQGEQYF. In nucleotides, the CDR3 is TGCAGCGTTGCTGGGGTTGGGGGCTTTCTACAGGGCGAGCAGTACTTC.

This clone was detected once. The chain is built from TRBV5-5 and TRBJ1-1; 9 nucleotides line up with TRBD1. CDR1 is SGHKS and CDR2 is YYEKEE in the germline V gene (reference sequence). This CDR3 spans 15 amino acids. J gave up 5 bases and V 3 bases, and 8 bases lay outside the gene matches. Written as DNA, the CDR3 is TGTGCCAGCAGCTCCCCTAACAGGGGGCCTACTGAAGCTTTCTTT. Its protein product is CASSSPNRGPTEAFF.

This clone appeared a few times. The chain joins TRBV5-1 to TRBJ1-2; 7 bases match TRBD1. The CDR3 is 16 residues long. CDR1 is SGHRS, CDR2 YFSETQ, per germline. The V and J ends lost 1 base and 1 base, in that order; junction bases with no gene match: 7. The CDR3 bases are TGCGCCAGCAGCTTGACGTTCGGGACAGATAACTATGGCTACACCTTC. This codes for CASSLTFGTDNYGYTF.

V gene TRBV25-1 combines with J gene TRBJ1-2; the D is unclear. With 1 base removed from V and 2 bases from J, the gap between germline ends came to 5 bases. The CDR3 contains 13 residues. Germline assignment: CDR1 MGHDK and CDR2 SYGVNS. This CDR3 is CASSESRNYGYTF. The CDR3 nucleotides read TGTGCCAGCAGTGAATCTAGAAACTATGGCTACACCTTC.

The chain couples TRBV2 to TRBJ2-4, with a weak D call TRBD1 (8 bases). Germline V gives CDR1 SNHLY, CDR2 FYNNEI. The CDR3 has 15 residues. Trimming took off 3 bases at V and 8 bases at J, with 17 bases between the two ends. The CDR3 loop reads CASSDRGRRGDIQYF. CDR3 bases: TGTGCCAGCAGTGACAGGGGGCGCCGGGGGGACATTCAGTACTTC.

The chain combines TRBV19 with TRBJ1-2, with 8 bases identical to TRBD1. CDR1 LNHDA and CDR2 SQIVND come from the germline V gene (reference sequence). The CDR3 contains 14 residues. The ends lost 3 bases at V and 5 bases at J; junction bases unmatched: 5. In DNA, the CDR3 is TGTGCCAGTAGTATGGCAGGGGGCAATTATGGCTACACCTTC. Protein: CASSMAGGNYGYTF.

This clone was seen a handful of times. The chain links TRBV5-4 to TRBJ1-1; weak D call: TRBD1 (6 bases). This CDR3 has 15 amino acids. V lost 4 bases and J 2 bases, leaving 15 bases between the germline ends. From germline, CDR1 is SGHNT and CDR2 YYREEE (reference sequence). CDR3 in amino acids: CASSPLGGRNTEAFF. For the CDR3, the DNA is TGTGCCAGCAGCCCCTTGGGGGGGCGAAACACTGAAGCTTTCTTT.

The chain couples TRBV5-8 to TRBJ1-4, with 8 nucleotides matching TRBD1. The CDR3 has 15 residues. V shed 1 base, J shed 6 bases, and the junction held 5 bases outside the gene matches. Germline CDR1 SGHTS, CDR2 YDEGEE. CDR3 sequence reads: CASSLQGAVDEKLFF. CDR3 nucleotide sequence: TGTGCCAGCAGCTTGCAGGGGGCGGTGGATGAAAAACTGTTTTTT.

The chain carries TRBV19 and TRBJ2-1, with D possibly matching TRBD1 (6 bases). Trimming left V 6 bases short and J 4 bases short, with 7 bases between. The CDR3 length is 12 residues. Germline V gene data show CDR1 as LNHDA and CDR2 as SQIVND (reference sequence). CDR3 in DNA: TGTGCCAGTAGAGACAGGTACAATGAGCAGTTCTTC. Translation gives CASRDRYNEQFF.

As to this clone: Compared with germline, one end of the junction differs, possibly owing to a read error. This CDR3 is also generated by other DNA sequences in the sample. The J gene is TRBJ1-5, the V gene TRBV7-2, with D perhaps TRBD1 (6 bases). CDR1 and CDR2 from the germline V gene are SGHTA and FQGNSA. The CDR3 is made up of 16 amino acids. Here the CDR3 reads CASSLWAGASNQPQHF. The CDR3 DNA reads as TGTGCCAGCAGCTTATGGGCAGGGGCTAGCAATCAACCCCAGCATTTT.

This chain links TRBV3-1 (or the pseudogene TRBV3-2) with TRBJ2-7; TRBD2 agrees at 7 bases. CDR1 is LGHDT and CDR2 is YNNKEL in the germline V gene (reference sequence). The CDR3 totals 15 residues. V lost 2 bases, J lost 0 bases, and 4 bases stayed unmatched. Here the CDR3 DNA reads TGTGCCAGCAGCCAACCAGCGGGGAGCTCCTACGAGCAGTACTTC. Translation: CASSQPAGSSYEQYF.

The genes are TRBV7-8 and TRBJ2-3; TRBD2 aligns across 9 bases. V shed 5 bases and J 6 bases; nucleotides not matched to a gene: 6. The CDR3 has 14 amino acids. The germline V gene has CDR1 SGHVS and CDR2 FQNEAQ. The CDR3 nucleotides read TGTGCCAGCAGCGATCTAGCGGGAACTGATACGCAGTATTTT. Its translation is CASSDLAGTDTQYF.

On this clone: Other nucleotide sequences from this sample produce the same CDR3. The chain couples TRBV19 to TRBJ2-7, with TRBD1 matching 8 bases. This CDR3 is built from 15 residues. J gave up 0 bases and V 3 bases, and 4 bases lay outside the gene matches. Germline values: CDR1 LNHDA, CDR2 SQIVND (reference sequence). The CDR3 reads CASSIGQGLSYEQYF. Here the CDR3 DNA reads TGTGCCAGTAGTATCGGACAGGGTCTCTCCTACGAGCAGTACTTC. Full variable domain (remainder filled in from reference TRBV19 and TRBJ2-7): DGGITQSPKYLFRKEGQNVTLSCEQNLNHDAMYWYRQDPGQGLRLIYYSQIVNDFQKGDIAEGYSVSREKKESFPLTVTSAQKNPTAFYLCASSIGQGLSYEQYFGPGTRLTVT.

The J gene is TRBJ2-7, the V gene TRBV7-3; perhaps TRBD1 as D (6 bases). Per the germline V gene, CDR1 is SGHTA and CDR2 is FQGTGA. The V end lost 1 base, the J end lost 6 bases, and 16 bases lay between the germline ends. The length of the CDR3 is 15 residues. The chain's CDR3 is CASSLNSGQLSEQYF. In DNA, the CDR3 is TGTGCCAGCAGCTTAAACTCCGGACAGTTAAGCGAGCAGTACTTC. Using reference TRBV7-3 and TRBJ2-7 for the parts outside the CDR3, the full variable domain is GAGVSQTPSNKVTEKGKYVELRCDPISGHTALYWYRQSLGQGPEFLIYFQGTGAADDSGLPNDRFFAVRPEGSVSTLKIQRTERGDSAVYLCASSLNSGQLSEQYFGPGTRLTVT.

The V and J genes are TRBV3-1 (or the pseudogene TRBV3-2) and TRBJ2-1; 7 bases are shared with TRBD2. Germline CDR1 and CDR2: LGHDT and YNNKEL (reference sequence). The ends lost 4 bases at V and 2 bases at J; junction bases unmatched: 5. The CDR3 length is 15 residues. CDR3 in DNA: TGTGCCAGCAGCCCCCGTACTAGCGCCTACAATGAGCAGTTCTTC. As protein: CASSPRTSAYNEQFF.

V and J are TRBV28 and TRBJ1-1; TRBD1 aligns across 9 bases. CDR3 length: 14 residues. CDR1 is MDHEN, CDR2 SYDVKM, per germline. V dropped 7 bases and J dropped 7; count of bases not matched to a gene: 10. This CDR3 reads CASKTGTGIGEAFF. CDR3 bases: TGTGCCAGCAAAACCGGGACAGGGATCGGTGAAGCTTTCTTT.

The gene calls are TRBV6-5 and TRBJ2-1; 9 bases map to TRBD1. The germline CDR1 and CDR2 sequences are MNHEY and SVGAGI. CDR3 size: 13 residues. V lost 6 bases, J lost 9 bases, and 6 bases stayed unmatched. The CDR3 DNA reads as TGTGCCAGCAGGGGGACAGGGTTCAGTGAGCAGTTCTTC. Amino acids: CASRGTGFSEQFF.

The chain recombines TRBV7-9 with TRBJ2-1, with D possibly TRBD2 on 6 matching bases. The CDR3 runs to 16 residues. The germline V gene encodes CDR1 SEHNR and CDR2 FQNEAQ (reference sequence). Trimming stripped 3 bases from V and 7 bases from J, with 19 bases between. The CDR3 spells CASSLGTSGPRNEQFF. Here the CDR3 DNA reads TGTGCCAGCAGCTTGGGTACCAGCGGGCCCCGTAATGAGCAGTTCTTC.

J is TRBJ1-1 and V is TRBV30, with TRBD1 as a possible D gene (5 bases). V lost 1 base, J lost 1 base, and 7 bases lay in between. The CDR3 spans 13 residues. Germline V gene sequence: CDR1 GTSNPN, CDR2 SVGIG (reference sequence). The CDR3 is CAWSEGANTEAFF. The CDR3 DNA reads as TGTGCCTGGAGTGAAGGGGCGAACACTGAAGCTTTCTTT.

CDR3 sequence (DNA): TGTGCCAGCAGCTTGGGTCTAACCTACAATGAGCAGTTCTTC. Protein product: CASSLGLTYNEQFF. The chain carries TRBV5-4 and TRBJ2-1, with no clear D. CDR1 is SGHNT, CDR2 YYREEE, per germline (reference sequence). CDR3 length: 14 amino acids. The V end was cut by 0 bases, the J end by 2 bases, with 6 bases between.

Note on this clone: This specimen includes other DNA sequences encoding the same CDR3. V is TRBV5-1 and J is TRBJ1-1, with TRBD1 identical over 9 bases. The CDR3 is 14 residues long. V shed 4 bases and J 1 base; nucleotides not matched to a gene: 2. Germline V gives CDR1 SGHRS, CDR2 YFSETQ. The CDR3 bases are TGCGCCAGCAGCAGGGGACAGGGGAACACTGAAGCTTTCTTT. Protein product: CASSRGQGNTEAFF.